The table lists the clone carrying this T cell receptor beta chain with many counts. The record originates from a study of spatial heterogeneity in lung cancer. This sample's time point: blood at routine non-recurrence follow-up after resection. Sequencing of whole RNA from tumor, nontumor lung or frozen PBMC involved no sorting. V lost 4 bases and J lost 0, with 11 bases in between. The CDR3 has 14 residues. Germline CDR1 and CDR2: SGHRS and YFSETQ. TCRdb used MiXCR to reprocess the 5' RACE reads, holding one entry per CDR3 protein. The sample has about 52,000 distinct CDR3 sequences; 7.4% are singletons.

The chain is built from TRBV5-1 and TRBJ2-7, with D tentatively TRBD1 (7 bases). The clonotype comes from a female donor with early-stage non-small cell lung cancer. This specimen was PBMCs, taken at follow-up. This CDR3 reads CASSTQGGSYEQYF. CDR3 in DNA: TGCGCCAGCAGCACCCAGGGGGGCTCCTACGAGCAGTACTTC. The complete variable domain, with remaining parts taken from reference TRBV5-1 and TRBJ2-7, reads KAGVTQTPRYLIKTRGQQVTLSCSPISGHRSVSWYQQTPGQGLQFLFEYFSETQRNKGNFPGRFSGRQFSNSRSEMNVSTLELGDSALYLCASSTQGGSYEQYFGPGTRLTVT.